The present T cell receptor beta chain was sequenced within a study of cytomegalovirus exposure and HLA in healthy donors. PCR used 60 Vbeta primers and 13 Jbeta primers. Measured with immunoSEQ multiplex PCR; TCRdb has only the in-frame clones, and not every one. In all, the sample yields roughly 78,000 clones. Germline V gene sequence: CDR1 LNHDA, CDR2 SQIVND (reference sequence). Trimming took off 4 bases at V and 4 bases at J, with 10 bases between the two ends. There are 14 residues in the CDR3. This chain uses TRBV19 with TRBJ1-4; no reliable D call. The TCR comes from a man aged 35 to 55 in good health and CMV-seronegative. Sequencing was done on a sample of PBMCs. The CDR3 region has the DNA TGTGCCAGTAGTAACCGGGAAGGTAATGAAAAACTGTTTTTT. Translated, it gives CASSNREGNEKLFF. Looking up the rest from reference TRBV19 and TRBJ1-4 gives the full variable domain: DGGITQSPKYLFRKEGQNVTLSCEQNLNHDAMYWYRQDPGQGLRLIYYSQIVNDFQKGDIAEGYSVSREKKESFPLTVTSAQKNPTAFYLCASSNREGNEKLFFGSGTQLSVL.